Sequencing of this TCR beta chain was carried out in a study of cytomegalovirus exposure and HLA in healthy donors. Points from the study as a whole: Some TCR beta chains (164 of them) were listed as cytomegalovirus-associated. A few V segments could not be told apart, such as TRBV6-2 and TRBV6-3, and were left out. A later analysis associated around 17,000 TCR beta sequences with HLA alleles at a 0.05 false discovery rate. Segments of the TCR beta V type were, in most cases, productive about 87% or about 30% of the time in an earlier analysis.

It was with 60 Vbeta and 13 Jbeta primers that the PCR ran. TCRdb keeps only in-frame clones here, not all; method: immunoSEQ multiplex PCR. The sample yields almost 80,000 clones, under 70% seen once. Comment on this clone: Antigen unknown.

V was trimmed by 4 bases and J by 0 bases, leaving 10 bases between them. The CDR3 loop spans 15 amino acids. Germline CDR1 is LNHDA and CDR2 is SQIVND (reference sequence). The chain couples TRBV19 to TRBJ2-1; no definite D call. The sample taken for sequencing was PBMCs. This TCR came from a woman aged 45-65 years in good health and CMV-seropositive. CDR3 bases: TGTGCCAGTAGTACTGACCGGAGCTCCTACAATGAGCAGTTCTTC. Translated: CASSTDRSSYNEQFF.